This T cell receptor beta chain was sequenced for a study of blood T cells in healthy people across ages. Total RNA was isolated from each sample in quantities of at least 5.5 micrograms. Then a second PCR, running roughly 7 to 11 cycles, was carried out with a sample-barcoded 5' primer and a J-beta primer mix. TCRdb reprocessed the 5' RACE reads with MiXCR, giving one entry per CDR3 protein. The table shows approximately 490,000 distinct CDR3 sequences, with around 24% occurring only once. Regarding this clonotype: Compared with germline, one end of the junction differs, possibly owing to a read error.

The same sample was also studied in work on T cells of mothers and their children.

The specimen sequenced was blood. The sequence was obtained from a boy younger than 18 in good health.

The CDR3 region is CASSLVVQGYSEQFF. The CDR3 region has the DNA TGTGCCAGCAGCTTAGTTGTACAGGGATACAGTGAGCAGTTCTTC. The chain combines TRBV7-2 with TRBJ2-1; possible D gene TRBD1, 6 bases. The CDR3 consists of 15 residues. Germline CDR1 reads SGHTA; CDR2 reads FQGNSA.